Only a few counts were recorded for the clone carrying this TCR beta chain. Its target is not known. V lost 4 bases, J lost 5 bases, and 13 bases stayed unmatched. CDR3 length equals 16 residues. Germline-derived CDR1 and CDR2 are MNHEY and SVGAGI. These data originate in a study of T-cell reconstitution after alpha-beta-depleted transplantation in children. Unique molecular identifiers were incorporated when the TCRbeta library was constructed. TCRdb processed the PCR reads anew with MiXCR; each CDR3 protein has one entry. The sample consists of 700,000 to 950,000 distinct CDR3 sequences, 16% of them appearing once. Study observations and caveats: It was reported that alpha-beta T cells came from several hundred expanded graft clones (about two months after transplant). A year post-transplant, T-cell counts and diversity derived mostly from newly produced T cells.

The source is a male patient aged 10 to 17 who had a stem cell transplant for acute lymphoblastic leukemia, so the T cells may come from the graft donor. Material: PBMCs, mostly from graft donor cells, obtained 360 days after TCRalphabeta/CD19-depleted stem cell transplant. This sequence joins TRBV6-5 and TRBJ2-7; 8 bases fit TRBD2. CDR3 sequence reads: CASSSASGTRSHEQYF. For the CDR3, the DNA is TGTGCCAGCAGTTCGGCCTCCGGGACTAGATCCCACGAGCAGTACTTC.